These 21 T cell receptor beta chains were all obtained from the same sample, sequenced in a study of cytomegalovirus exposure and HLA in healthy donors. Clones were read by immunoSEQ multiplex PCR, and TCRdb kept only the in-frame ones, dropping some. Of around 250,000 clones listed, nearly 90% were seen once; the top ten hold approximately 0.34%. The sample comprised PBMCs. Receptors originate from a woman between 18 and 29 years old in good health and CMV-seronegative.

The chain has TRBV7-9 and TRBJ2-7, with D perhaps TRBD2 (6 bases). CDR3 size: 15 residues. Trimming cost V 1 base and J 6 bases, with 16 bases left between them. The V gene's germline CDR1 is SEHNR and CDR2 FQNEAQ (reference sequence). For the CDR3, the DNA is TGTGCCAGCAGCTTAGTGGGGGGTCACGAGGGCGAGCAGTACTTC. Translating it yields CASSLVGGHEGEQYF.

In its sample, this clone was seen once. Here the CDR3 DNA reads TGTGCCAGCAGCTTAGTGGGACTTAACACAGATACGCAGTATTTT. As protein: CASSLVGLNTDTQYF. The chain uses TRBV11-2 and TRBJ2-3; D is possibly TRBD2 (6 bases). The CDR3 runs to 15 residues. Trimming shortened V by 1 base and J by 2 bases, and 10 bases separated the two germline ends. Germline V gene data show CDR1 as SGHAT and CDR2 as FQNNGV.

The chain combines TRBV10-2 with TRBJ1-2; tentatively, D is TRBD1 (6 bases). The CDR3 extends over 12 amino acids. With 6 bases removed from V and 6 bases from J, the gap between germline ends came to 11 bases. Germline CDR1 is WSHSY and CDR2 is SAAADI. Here the CDR3 DNA reads TGCGCCAGCAGCCAGGGGCTGGATGGCTACACCTTC. Protein sequence: CASSQGLDGYTF.

The chain has TRBV7-2 and TRBJ2-3, with unresolved D. The CDR3 extends over 14 amino acids. Germline CDR1 SGHTA, CDR2 FQGNSA. Trimming left V 1 base short and J 2 bases short, with 7 bases between. The CDR3 coding sequence is TGTGCCAGCAGCTTAGGTCTCTTCACAGATACGCAGTATTTT. It encodes CASSLGLFTDTQYF.

This clone came up once. The CDR3 nucleotides are TGTGCCAGCAGTTACGACAGGGGGTCGGGGTCTGAAGCTTTCTTT. It codes for CASSYDRGSGSEAFF. This chain connects TRBV6-5 to TRBJ1-1; 9 bases are a match to TRBD1. The CDR3 has 15 amino acids. Unmatched junction bases numbered 7, after V lost 2 bases and J lost 6 bases. Germline CDR1 is MNHEY and CDR2 is SVGAGI.

This clone was seen only once. The chain combines TRBV5-1 with TRBJ2-1; TRBD2 aligns across 13 bases. The germline V gene has CDR1 SGHRS and CDR2 YFSETQ. V gave up 3 bases and J gave up 2 bases; unmatched junction bases: 2. The CDR3 covers 16 residues. The CDR3 DNA sequence: TGCGCCAGCAGCTCTACTAGCGGGGGGGCCTACAATGAGCAGTTCTTC. Residues: CASSSTSGGAYNEQFF.

This clone was seen once. The chain combines TRBV5-1 with TRBJ2-5; 9 nucleotides align to TRBD1. CDR3 length equals 14 residues. Germline V gene data show CDR1 as SGHRS and CDR2 as YFSETQ. With 4 bases clipped from V and 1 base from J, the junction kept 2 bases outside the gene matches. CDR3: CASSKTGGQETQYF. The CDR3 nucleotides read TGCGCCAGCAGCAAGACAGGGGGCCAAGAGACCCAGTACTTC.

The chain recombines TRBV28 with TRBJ1-5, with 11 bases that match TRBD1. Germline values: CDR1 MDHEN, CDR2 SYDVKM. This CDR3 has 15 amino acids. J lost 5 bases, V lost 7 bases, and 7 bases had no gene match. CDR3 bases: TGTGCCAGCACCCCCTCGGGACAGGGGGATCAGCCCCAGCATTTT. Protein product: CASTPSGQGDQPQHF. The full variable domain, completed using reference TRBV28 and TRBJ1-5, is DVKVTQSSRYLVKRTGEKVFLECVQDMDHENMFWYRQDPGLGLRLIYFSYDVKMKEKGDIPEGYSVSREKKERFSLILESASTNQTSMYLCASTPSGQGDQPQHFGDGTRLSIL.

Worth noting for this clone: Distinct nucleotide sequences in the sample also encode this CDR3. This chain connects TRBV5-1 to TRBJ2-5; D remains unclear. The CDR3 has 11 amino acids. The V gene lost 1 base and the J gene lost 5 bases, with 3 bases spanning the gap. Germline CDR1 is SGHRS and CDR2 is YFSETQ. CDR3 loop: CASSLSETQYF. Here the CDR3 DNA reads TGCGCCAGCAGCTTGTCGGAGACCCAGTACTTC.

CDR3 DNA sequence: TGTGCCAGCAGTTTGAAAACAGGGTGGGGCACAGATACGCAGTATTTT. It is translated as CASSLKTGWGTDTQYF. The chain has TRBV27 and TRBJ2-3, with D maybe TRBD1 (6 bases). This CDR3 is 16 amino acids long. The V end lost 3 bases, the J end lost 1 base, and 14 bases lay between the germline ends. The germline CDR1 and CDR2 sequences are MNHEY and SMNVEV (reference sequence).

The count of this clone is one. The rearrangement joins TRBV5-1 to TRBJ2-1; TRBD2 agrees at 11 bases. Germline CDR1 is SGHRS and CDR2 is YFSETQ. The CDR3 length is 17 residues. Losses at the gene ends were 4 bases for V and 5 bases for J; bases not matched to a gene: 11. This chain's CDR3 is CASSPVAGGHVDNEQFF. CDR3 sequence (DNA): TGCGCCAGCAGCCCCGTAGCGGGGGGGCATGTCGACAATGAGCAGTTCTTC.

This sequence joins TRBV27 and TRBJ2-3, with D uncertain. CDR1 and CDR2 from the germline V gene are MNHEY and SMNVEV (reference sequence). The CDR3 is 14 residues long. Trimming stripped 0 bases from V and 1 base from J, with 5 bases between. CDR3 sequence: CASSLSYGTDTQYF. The DNA for the CDR3 is TGTGCCAGCAGTTTATCGTATGGCACAGATACGCAGTATTTT.

This clone was seen a handful of times. J is TRBJ1-6 and V is TRBV27, with TRBD1 as a possible D gene (5 bases). Germline V CDR1 and CDR2: MNHEY, SMNVEV (reference sequence). This CDR3 region has 13 residues. Trimming took off 5 bases at V and 8 bases at J, with 10 bases between the two ends. The DNA of the CDR3 is TGTGCCAGCAGTCCTCGGGACTATTCACCCCTCCACTTT. Translated: CASSPRDYSPLHF.

This chain links TRBV6-4 with TRBJ1-5, with 8 bases identical to TRBD1. The CDR3 contains 15 residues. V was clipped by 5 bases and J by 3 bases; unmatched bases: 6. Germline CDR1 and CDR2: MRHNA and SNTAGT. DNA for the CDR3: TGTGCCAGCAGTTTGACAGGGGAGAACAATCAGCCCCAGCATTTT. It yields the protein CASSLTGENNQPQHF.

The genes are TRBV19 and TRBJ1-5, with 10 bases matching TRBD1. V was clipped by 4 bases and J by 7 bases; unmatched bases: 10. The length of the CDR3 is 16 residues. Germline V CDR1 and CDR2: LNHDA, SQIVND (reference sequence). The CDR3 DNA reads as TGTGCCAGTAGTAAAATAGGACAGGGGGTCGGGCAGCCCCAGCATTTT. Its translation: CASSKIGQGVGQPQHF.

The chain is built from TRBV6-5 and TRBJ1-1; D is perhaps TRBD1 (6 bases). The CDR3 has 13 amino acids. Germline CDR1 reads MNHEY; CDR2 reads SVGAGI. V was shortened by 6 bases and J by 8 bases, with 16 bases between the two germline ends. CDR3: CASRITGSGEAFF. CDR3 bases: TGTGCCAGCAGGATTACAGGGTCTGGGGAAGCTTTCTTT.

The chain joins TRBV6-1 to TRBJ2-7, with 8 positions matching TRBD1. The CDR3 is made up of 15 amino acids. Germline CDR1 reads MNHNS; CDR2 reads SASEGT. Losses at the gene ends were 10 bases for V and 2 bases for J; bases not matched to a gene: 13. The DNA of the CDR3 is TGTGCCACGAGGTTATACGGGACAGGACCCTACGAGCAGTACGTC. Translating gives CATRLYGTGPYEQYV.

The genes are TRBV6-1 and TRBJ1-6, with TRBD1 identical over 7 bases. The CDR3 runs 17 residues. V shed 2 bases, J shed 8 bases, and the junction held 12 bases outside the gene matches. Germline CDR1 MNHNS, CDR2 SASEGT. CDR3 nucleotide sequence: TGTGCCAGCAGTGAATATGCGACAGGGTCCGGGGATTCACCCCTCCACTTT. This translates into CASSEYATGSGDSPLHF.

V gene TRBV14 combines with J gene TRBJ1-2; 7 bases agree with TRBD1. Trimming cost V 10 bases and J 3 bases; bases outside gene matches: 26. The CDR3 has 19 amino acids. From germline, CDR1 is SGHDN and CDR2 FVKESK. The CDR3 DNA reads as TGTGCCAATACGCTTGACGGCGGGACAGAAAGAACCAAAGACTATGGCTACACCTTC. The encoded protein is CANTLDGGTERTKDYGYTF.

This clone was observed once. This rearrangement joins TRBV20-1 to TRBJ1-1; D remains unclear. The length of the CDR3 is 11 residues. In germline, CDR1 is DFQATT, CDR2 SNEGSKA (reference sequence). The CDR3 is CRGGRNTEAFF. In DNA, the CDR3 is TGCAGGGGAGGGAGGAACACTGAAGCTTTCTTT.

The chain joins TRBV4-1 to TRBJ1-6; the match to TRBD1 covers 7 bases. The CDR3 runs 16 residues. CDR1 MGHRA and CDR2 YSYEKL come from the germline V gene. V dropped 4 bases and J dropped 7; count of bases not matched to a gene: 10. Written as DNA, the CDR3 is TGCGCCAGCAGCCTCCTTCCGGGACAGAACAATTCACCCCTCCACTTT. Amino acid sequence: CASSLLPGQNNSPLHF.